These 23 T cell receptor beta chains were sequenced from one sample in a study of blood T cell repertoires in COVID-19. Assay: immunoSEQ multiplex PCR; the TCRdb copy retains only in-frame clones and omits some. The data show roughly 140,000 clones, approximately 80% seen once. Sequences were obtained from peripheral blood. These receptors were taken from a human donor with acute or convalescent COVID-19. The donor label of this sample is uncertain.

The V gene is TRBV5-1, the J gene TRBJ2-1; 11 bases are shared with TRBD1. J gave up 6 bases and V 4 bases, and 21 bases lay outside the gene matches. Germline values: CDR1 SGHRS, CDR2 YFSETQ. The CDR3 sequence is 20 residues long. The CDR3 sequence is CASSNMDRGRVRRVGNEQFF. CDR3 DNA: TGCGCCAGCAGCAACATGGACAGGGGGCGTGTTAGGAGGGTTGGCAATGAGCAGTTCTTC.

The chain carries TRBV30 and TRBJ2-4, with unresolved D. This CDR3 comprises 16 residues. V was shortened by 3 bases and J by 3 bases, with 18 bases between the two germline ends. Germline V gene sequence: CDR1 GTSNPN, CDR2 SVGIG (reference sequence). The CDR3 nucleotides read TGTGCCTGGAGCCACCCTTTGGCGGCCATCAAAAACATTCAGTACTTC. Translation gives CAWSHPLAAIKNIQYF. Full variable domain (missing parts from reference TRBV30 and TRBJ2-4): SQTIHQWPATLVQPVGSPLSLECTVEGTSNPNLYWYRQAAGRGLQLLFYSVGIGQISSEVPQNLSASRPQDRQFILSSKKLLLSDSGFYLCAWSHPLAAIKNIQYFGAGTRLSVL.

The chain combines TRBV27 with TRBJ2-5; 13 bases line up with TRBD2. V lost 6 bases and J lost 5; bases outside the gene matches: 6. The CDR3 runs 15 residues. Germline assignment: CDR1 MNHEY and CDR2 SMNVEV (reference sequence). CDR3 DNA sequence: TGTGCCAGCAGCCCACTAGCGGGGGGGCTTGAGACCCAGTACTTC. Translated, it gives CASSPLAGGLETQYF.

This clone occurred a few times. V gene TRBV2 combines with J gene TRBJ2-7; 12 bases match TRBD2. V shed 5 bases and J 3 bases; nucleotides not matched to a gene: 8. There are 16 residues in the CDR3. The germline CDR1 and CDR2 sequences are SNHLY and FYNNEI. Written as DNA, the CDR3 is TGTGCCAGCAGTTTCCAGCCTAGCGGGGGGGACTACGAGCAGTACGTC. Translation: CASSFQPSGGDYEQYV.

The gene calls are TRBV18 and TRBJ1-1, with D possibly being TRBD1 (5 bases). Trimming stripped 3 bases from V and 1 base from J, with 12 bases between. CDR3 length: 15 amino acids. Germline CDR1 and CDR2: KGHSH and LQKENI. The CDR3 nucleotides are TGTGCCAGCTCACCGCAAACTACAGGGAACACTGAAGCTTTCTTT. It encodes CASSPQTTGNTEAFF.

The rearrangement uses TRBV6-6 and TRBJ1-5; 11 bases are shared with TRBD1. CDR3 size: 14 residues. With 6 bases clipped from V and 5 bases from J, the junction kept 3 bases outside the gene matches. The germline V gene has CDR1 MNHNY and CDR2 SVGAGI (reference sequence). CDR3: CASRSGQGDQPQHF. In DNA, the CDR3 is TGTGCCAGCAGGTCGGGACAGGGGGATCAGCCCCAGCATTTT.

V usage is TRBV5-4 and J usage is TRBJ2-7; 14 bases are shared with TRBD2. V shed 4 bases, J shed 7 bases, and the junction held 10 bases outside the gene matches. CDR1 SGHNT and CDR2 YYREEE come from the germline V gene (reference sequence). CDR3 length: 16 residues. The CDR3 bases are TGTGCCAGCAGCGCCGGGACTAGCGGGGGCCGAAGGGAGCAGTACTTC. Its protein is CASSAGTSGGRREQYF.

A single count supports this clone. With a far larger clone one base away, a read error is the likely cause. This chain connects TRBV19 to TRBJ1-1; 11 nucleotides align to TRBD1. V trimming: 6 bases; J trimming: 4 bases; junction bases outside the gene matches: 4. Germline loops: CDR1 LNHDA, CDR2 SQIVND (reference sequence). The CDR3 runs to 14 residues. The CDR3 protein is CASSPGTGGTEAFF. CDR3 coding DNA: TGTGCCAGTAGCCCCGGGACAGGGGGCACTGAAGCTTTCTTT.

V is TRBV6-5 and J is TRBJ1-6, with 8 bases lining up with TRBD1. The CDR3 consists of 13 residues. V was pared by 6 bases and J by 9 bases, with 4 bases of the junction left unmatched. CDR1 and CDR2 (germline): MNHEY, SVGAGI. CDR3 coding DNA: TGTGCCAGCAGCGACAGGGGAGTTTCACCCCTCCACTTT. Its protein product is CASSDRGVSPLHF.

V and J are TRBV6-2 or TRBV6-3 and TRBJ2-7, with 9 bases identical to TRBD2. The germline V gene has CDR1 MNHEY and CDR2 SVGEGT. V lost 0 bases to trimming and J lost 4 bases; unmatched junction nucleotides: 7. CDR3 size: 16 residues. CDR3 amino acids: CASSYSILTSGYEQYV. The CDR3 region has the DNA TGTGCCAGCAGTTACTCGATCCTGACTAGCGGTTACGAGCAGTACGTC.

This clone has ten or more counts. CDR3 residues: CAWRLDTGIQYF. CDR3 in DNA: TGTGCCTGGAGACTGGACACCGGCATTCAGTACTTC. V gene TRBV30 combines with J gene TRBJ2-4; TRBD1 is a possible D gene (5 bases). The CDR3 extends over 12 amino acids. Germline assignment: CDR1 GTSNPN and CDR2 SVGIG (reference sequence). V lost 3 bases and J lost 9, with 12 bases in between.

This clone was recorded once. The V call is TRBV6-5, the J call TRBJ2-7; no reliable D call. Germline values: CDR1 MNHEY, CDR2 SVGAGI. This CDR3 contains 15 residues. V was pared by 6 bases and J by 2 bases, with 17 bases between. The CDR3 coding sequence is TGTGCCAGCAGCTTAGACGGAGCCTTTCCCTACGAGCAGTACGTC. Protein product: CASSLDGAFPYEQYV.

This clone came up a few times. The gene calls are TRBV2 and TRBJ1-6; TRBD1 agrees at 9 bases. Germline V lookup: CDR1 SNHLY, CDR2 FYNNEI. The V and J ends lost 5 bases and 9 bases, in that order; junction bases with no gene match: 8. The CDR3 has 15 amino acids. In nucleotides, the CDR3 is TGTGCCAGCAGTACCGGGACAGGGAATGTTTCACCCCTCCACTTT. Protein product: CASSTGTGNVSPLHF.

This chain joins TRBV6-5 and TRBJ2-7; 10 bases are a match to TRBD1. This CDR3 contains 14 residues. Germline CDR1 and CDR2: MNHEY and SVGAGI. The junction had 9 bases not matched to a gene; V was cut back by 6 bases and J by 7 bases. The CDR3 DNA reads TGTGCCAGCAGATGGACAGGGGGGGTTGGGGAGCAGTACTTC. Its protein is CASRWTGGVGEQYF.

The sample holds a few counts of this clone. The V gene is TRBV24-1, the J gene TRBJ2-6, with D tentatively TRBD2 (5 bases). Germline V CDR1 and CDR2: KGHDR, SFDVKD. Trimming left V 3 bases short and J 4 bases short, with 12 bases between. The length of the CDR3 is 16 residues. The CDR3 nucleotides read TGTGCCACCAGTGATGGAGGCGAAAAGGGGGCCAACGTCCTGACTTTC. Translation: CATSDGGEKGANVLTF.

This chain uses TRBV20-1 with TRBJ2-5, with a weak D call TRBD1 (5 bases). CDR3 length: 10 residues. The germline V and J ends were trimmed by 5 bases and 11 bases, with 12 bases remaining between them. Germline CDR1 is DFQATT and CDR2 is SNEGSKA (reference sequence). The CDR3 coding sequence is TGCAGTGCTCACCTCGGACAACAGTACTTC. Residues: CSAHLGQQYF.

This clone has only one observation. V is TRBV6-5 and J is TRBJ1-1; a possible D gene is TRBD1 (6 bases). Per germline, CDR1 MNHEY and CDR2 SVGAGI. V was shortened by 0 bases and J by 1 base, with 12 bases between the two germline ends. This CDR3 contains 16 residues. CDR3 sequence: CASSYSFGRGNTEAFF. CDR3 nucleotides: TGTGCCAGCAGTTACTCTTTTGGCAGGGGGAACACTGAAGCTTTCTTT.

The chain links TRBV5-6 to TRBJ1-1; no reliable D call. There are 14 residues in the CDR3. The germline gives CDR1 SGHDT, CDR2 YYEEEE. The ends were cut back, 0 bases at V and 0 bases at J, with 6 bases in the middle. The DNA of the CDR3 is TGTGCCAGCAGCTTGGGGTACTTGAACACTGAAGCTTTCTTT. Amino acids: CASSLGYLNTEAFF.

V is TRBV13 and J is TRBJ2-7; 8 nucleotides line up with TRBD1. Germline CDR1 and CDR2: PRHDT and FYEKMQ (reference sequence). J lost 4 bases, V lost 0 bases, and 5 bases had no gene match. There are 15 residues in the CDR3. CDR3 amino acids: CASSLGEDRVYEQYF. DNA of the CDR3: TGTGCCAGCAGCTTAGGCGAGGACAGGGTGTACGAGCAGTACTTC.

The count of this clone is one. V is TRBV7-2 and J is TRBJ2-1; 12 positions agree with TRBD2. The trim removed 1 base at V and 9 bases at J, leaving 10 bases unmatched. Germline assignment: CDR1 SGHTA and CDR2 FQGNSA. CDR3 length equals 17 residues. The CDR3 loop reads CASSLDPLAGGRGEQFF. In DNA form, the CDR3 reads TGTGCCAGCAGCTTAGACCCCCTAGCGGGGGGGAGGGGTGAGCAGTTCTTC.

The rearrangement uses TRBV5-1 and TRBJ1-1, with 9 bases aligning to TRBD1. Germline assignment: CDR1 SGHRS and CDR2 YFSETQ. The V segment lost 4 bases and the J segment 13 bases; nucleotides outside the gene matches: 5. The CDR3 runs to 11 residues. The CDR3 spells CASSQTGGLFF. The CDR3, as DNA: TGCGCCAGCAGCCAAACAGGGGGCCTTTTCTTT.

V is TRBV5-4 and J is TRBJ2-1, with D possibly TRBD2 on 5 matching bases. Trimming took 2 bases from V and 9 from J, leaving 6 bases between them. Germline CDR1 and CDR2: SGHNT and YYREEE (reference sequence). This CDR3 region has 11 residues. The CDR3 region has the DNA TGTGCCAGCAGCTTAGGAGGTGAGCAGTTCTTC. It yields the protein CASSLGGEQFF.

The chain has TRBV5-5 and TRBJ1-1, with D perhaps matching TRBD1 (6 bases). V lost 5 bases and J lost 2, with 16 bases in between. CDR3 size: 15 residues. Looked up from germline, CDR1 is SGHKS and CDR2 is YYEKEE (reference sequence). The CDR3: CASSPAWTANTEAFF. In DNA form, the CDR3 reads TGTGCCAGCAGTCCGGCTTGGACAGCTAACACTGAAGCTTTCTTT.